Listed here are 20 T cell receptor beta chains from one sample, sequenced in a study of shared clonotypes between healthy human individuals. Some clones are missing from TCRdb's copy, which holds only in-frame ones; the method was immunoSEQ multiplex PCR. The sample holds fewer than 1.6 million clones, approximately 98.5% seen once. Source material: naive CD4+ T cells sorted from blood. The subset: CD45RA+ positively selected. The receptors originated from a young man in good health.

J is TRBJ2-5 and V is TRBV7-2; TRBD1 matches 7 bases. V lost 6 bases and J lost 7; bases outside the gene matches: 8. The CDR3 covers 13 residues. Looked up from germline, CDR1 is SGHTA and CDR2 is FQGNSA. Written as DNA, the CDR3 is TGTGCCAGCAGTGAGCGACGGACAGGGACCCAGTACTTC. This encodes CASSERRTGTQYF. The full variable domain, rest sourced from reference TRBV7-2 and TRBJ2-5, is GAGVSQSPSNKVTEKGKDVELRCDPISGHTALYWYRQSLGQGLEFLIYFQGNSAPDKSGLPSDRFSAERTGGSVSTLTIQRTQQEDSAVYLCASSERRTGTQYFGPGTRLLVL.

The chain employs TRBV9 and TRBJ1-3; D may be TRBD1 (5 bases). Germline assignment: CDR1 SGDLS and CDR2 YYNGEE. With 4 bases removed from V and 0 bases from J, the gap between germline ends came to 14 bases. The CDR3 totals 16 residues. This CDR3 reads CASSTSGTYSGNTIYF. The CDR3 coding sequence is TGTGCCAGCAGCACCTCCGGGACCTACTCTGGAAACACCATATATTTT.

The chain employs TRBV29-1 and TRBJ2-5; 16 bases match TRBD2. Germline V gene data show CDR1 as SQVTM and CDR2 as ANQGSEA. The length of the CDR3 is 17 residues. V lost 5 bases to trimming and J lost 5 bases; unmatched junction nucleotides: 11. As DNA, the CDR3 is TGCAGCGTTACCGGGACTAGCGGGAGGGCCGGGTTGGAGACCCAGTACTTC. This gives the protein CSVTGTSGRAGLETQYF.

V is TRBV7-9 and J is TRBJ2-1; D is uncertain. Germline V lookup: CDR1 SEHNR, CDR2 FQNEAQ (reference sequence). V lost 5 bases and J 7 bases, leaving 15 bases between the germline ends. The CDR3 covers 14 residues. The CDR3: CASSLGPTGNEQFF. The CDR3 DNA follows: TGTGCCAGCAGCCTGGGTCCCACTGGGAATGAGCAGTTCTTC.

As to this clone: The sample contains more than one DNA sequence encoding this CDR3. This chain joins TRBV5-1 and TRBJ2-1; TRBD2 agrees at 7 bases. CDR1 and CDR2 from the germline V gene are SGHRS and YFSETQ. This CDR3 contains 14 residues. After removal of 3 bases from V and 0 bases from J, the junction contained 0 bases not matched to a gene. The CDR3 spells CASSWGGSYNEQFF. The CDR3 region has the DNA TGCGCCAGCAGCTGGGGGGGCTCCTACAATGAGCAGTTCTTC.

V usage is TRBV29-1 and J usage is TRBJ2-7, with 7 bases aligning to TRBD1. The CDR3 totals 14 residues. V lost 7 bases to trimming and J lost 2 bases; unmatched junction nucleotides: 11. Germline V gives CDR1 SQVTM, CDR2 ANQGSEA. The DNA of the CDR3 is TGCAGCGCCAAGGGACAGCCCCTTACCTACGAGCAGTACTTC. It codes for CSAKGQPLTYEQYF.

V usage is TRBV19 and J usage is TRBJ2-7; D might be TRBD2 (6 bases). Trimming took 6 bases from V and 4 from J, leaving 19 bases between them. CDR3 size: 15 residues. Germline CDR1 and CDR2: LNHDA and SQIVND (reference sequence). This chain's CDR3 is CASSPLGGPGYEQYF. CDR3 nucleotides: TGTGCCAGTAGCCCATTGGGGGGACCCGGGTACGAGCAGTACTTC. Full variable domain (remainder filled in from reference TRBV19 and TRBJ2-7): DGGITQSPKYLFRKEGQNVTLSCEQNLNHDAMYWYRQDPGQGLRLIYYSQIVNDFQKGDIAEGYSVSREKKESFPLTVTSAQKNPTAFYLCASSPLGGPGYEQYFGPGTRLTVT.

The gene calls are TRBV7-2 and TRBJ2-7; no definite D call. V was clipped by 3 bases and J by 6 bases, with 12 bases between them. Germline lookup yields CDR1 SGHTA and CDR2 FQGNSA. The CDR3 spans 13 residues. CDR3 in amino acids: CASSLYRTGEQYF. For the CDR3, the DNA is TGTGCCAGCAGCTTGTACCGGACGGGCGAGCAGTACTTC.

This chain uses TRBV6-1 with TRBJ2-7, with D hard to call. V lost 2 bases, J lost 9 bases, and 5 bases lay in between. CDR1 and CDR2 (germline): MNHNS, SASEGT. The CDR3 runs 10 residues. For the CDR3, the DNA is TGTGCCAGCAGTGAACCCGGGCAGTACTTC. The encoded protein is CASSEPGQYF.

The chain uses TRBV18 and TRBJ2-7; 10 bases align to TRBD1. The CDR3 is 15 amino acids. The germline V gene has CDR1 KGHSH and CDR2 LQKENI. V dropped 2 bases and J dropped 3; count of bases not matched to a gene: 4. CDR3 region: CASSPKRDRGYEQYF. CDR3 DNA: TGTGCCAGCTCACCAAAGAGGGACAGGGGCTACGAGCAGTACTTC.

J is TRBJ2-7 and V is TRBV14; 8 bases are shared with TRBD2. The CDR3 is 15 amino acids. CDR1 is SGHDN and CDR2 is FVKESK in the germline V gene. Germline trimming cut 5 bases from V and 6 bases from J; bases unmatched to any gene: 12. CDR3: CASSVRLAPLGEQYF. The CDR3 DNA is TGTGCCAGCAGCGTGCGACTAGCGCCCTTGGGCGAGCAGTACTTC.

This chain uses TRBV29-1 with TRBJ2-5; D perhaps matches TRBD1 (6 bases). CDR1 is SQVTM and CDR2 is ANQGSEA in the germline V gene. The CDR3 runs 12 residues. The V end lost 6 bases, the J end lost 5 bases, and 13 bases lay between the germline ends. The CDR3: CSVWGPEETQYF. CDR3 bases: TGCAGCGTGTGGGGGCCAGAGGAGACCCAGTACTTC. Supplemented by reference TRBV29-1 and TRBJ2-5, the full variable domain reads SAVISQKPSRDICQRGTSLTIQCQVDSQVTMMFWYRQQPGQSLTLIATANQGSEATYESGFVIDKFPISRPNLTFSTLTVSNMSPEDSSIYLCSVWGPEETQYFGPGTRLLVL.

This clone was recorded once. The chain has TRBV7-9 and TRBJ2-3; D possibly uses TRBD1 or TRBD2 (6 bases each). The germline CDR1 and CDR2 sequences are SEHNR and FQNEAQ (reference sequence). The CDR3 loop spans 14 amino acids. V was clipped by 5 bases and J by 3 bases, with 12 bases between them. CDR3 in amino acids: CASSREGGTDTQYF. Here the CDR3 DNA reads TGTGCCAGCAGCCGCGAAGGGGGGACAGATACGCAGTATTTT. The variable domain in full, completed from reference TRBV7-9 and TRBJ2-3, reads DTGVSQNPRHKITKRGQNVTFRCDPISEHNRLYWYRQTLGQGPEFLTYFQNEAQLEKSRLLSDRFSAERPKGSFSTLEIQRTEQGDSAMYLCASSREGGTDTQYFGPGTRLTVL.

The rearrangement joins TRBV7-6 to TRBJ2-1; tentative D call: TRBD2 (6 bases). Trimming shortened V by 1 base and J by 13 bases, and 17 bases separated the two germline ends. This CDR3 spans 14 amino acids. From germline, CDR1 is SGHVS and CDR2 FNYEAQ. The CDR3 DNA follows: TGTGCCAGCAGCTTAGAAGCGCGGGAAACGGATCAGTTCTTC. It is translated as CASSLEARETDQFF.

The chain uses TRBV27 and TRBJ2-3; maybe TRBD2 (6 bases). The V end was cut by 5 bases, the J end by 1 base, with 19 bases between. The CDR3 is 17 residues long. CDR1 and CDR2 (germline): MNHEY, SMNVEV (reference sequence). Here the CDR3 reads CASSHPGLPLGTDTQYF. Written as DNA, the CDR3 is TGTGCCAGCAGTCACCCGGGACTCCCCCTGGGCACAGATACGCAGTATTTT.

The chain links TRBV12-2 to TRBJ2-7; the D call of TRBD1 is as the table states it, not checked on the DNA. TRBV12-2 is recorded as a pseudogene. This CDR3 contains 13 residues. The CDR3 DNA reads as TGTGCAAGTCGCCCCTCAAACCACAAAGAGCAGTACTTC. As protein: CASRPSNHKEQYF.

V gene TRBV11-3 combines with J gene TRBJ2-7; TRBD2 matches at 7 bases. In germline, CDR1 is SGHNT, CDR2 YENEEA. The CDR3 is 16 amino acids. V gave up 0 bases and J gave up 1 base; unmatched junction bases: 6. The chain's CDR3 is CASSLDPSGRSYEQYF. The CDR3 nucleotides are TGTGCCAGCAGCTTAGACCCTAGCGGTAGATCCTACGAGCAGTACTTC.

The J gene is TRBJ2-7, the V gene TRBV19, with D possibly matching TRBD2 (5 bases). The germline V and J ends were trimmed by 3 bases and 1 base, with 10 bases remaining between them. Germline V lookup: CDR1 LNHDA, CDR2 SQIVND (reference sequence). The CDR3 runs 14 residues. The DNA for the CDR3 is TGTGCCAGTAGTATCGAGCGGACTTCCTACGAGCAGTACTTC. Translation gives CASSIERTSYEQYF.

V gene TRBV5-8 combines with J gene TRBJ2-2; D remains unclear. The ends were cut back, 1 base at V and 0 bases at J, with 10 bases in the middle. CDR1 is SGHTS and CDR2 is YDEGEE in the germline V gene. CDR3 size: 16 residues. The CDR3: CASSLSRLTNTGELFF. CDR3 nucleotide sequence: TGTGCCAGCAGCTTGTCCCGTCTTACGAACACCGGGGAGCTGTTTTTT. Full variable domain (remainder filled in from reference TRBV5-8 and TRBJ2-2): EAGVTQSPTHLIKTRGQQATLRCSPISGHTSVYWYQQALGLGLQFLLWYDEGEERNRGNFPPRFSGRQFPNYSSELNVNALELEDSALYLCASSLSRLTNTGELFFGEGSRLTVL.

The rearrangement links TRBV6-6 to TRBJ2-1; 10 nucleotides agree with TRBD2. The CDR3 is made up of 15 amino acids. Trimming cost V 5 bases and J 6 bases; bases outside gene matches: 7. Germline V lookup: CDR1 MNHNY, CDR2 SVGAGI (reference sequence). CDR3 residues: CASSQLAGSSNEQFF. The CDR3 nucleotides are TGTGCCAGCAGTCAACTAGCGGGATCTTCCAATGAGCAGTTCTTC.